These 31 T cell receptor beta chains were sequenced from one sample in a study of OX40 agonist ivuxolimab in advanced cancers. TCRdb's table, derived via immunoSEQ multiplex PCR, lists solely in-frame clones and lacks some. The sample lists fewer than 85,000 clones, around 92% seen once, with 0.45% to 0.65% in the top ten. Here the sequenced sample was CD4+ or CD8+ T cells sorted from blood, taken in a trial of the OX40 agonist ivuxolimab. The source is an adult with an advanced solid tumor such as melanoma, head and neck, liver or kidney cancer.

The CDR3 sequence: CASSQEDRNSYEQYF. The CDR3 region has the DNA TGTGCCAGCAGCCAGGAAGACAGAAACTCCTACGAGCAGTACTTC. The chain joins TRBV4-2 to TRBJ2-7; D perhaps matches TRBD1 (5 bases). V lost 3 bases and J 0 bases, leaving 12 bases between the germline ends. The CDR3 covers 15 residues. The germline gives CDR1 LGHNA, CDR2 YNFKEQ.

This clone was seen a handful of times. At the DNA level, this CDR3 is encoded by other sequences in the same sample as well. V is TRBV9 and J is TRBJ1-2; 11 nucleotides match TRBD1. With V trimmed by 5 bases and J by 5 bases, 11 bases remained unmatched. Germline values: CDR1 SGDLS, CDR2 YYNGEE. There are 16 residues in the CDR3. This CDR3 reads CASSPSGTGGPYGYTF. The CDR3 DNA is TGTGCCAGCAGTCCTTCTGGGACAGGGGGTCCGTATGGCTACACCTTC.

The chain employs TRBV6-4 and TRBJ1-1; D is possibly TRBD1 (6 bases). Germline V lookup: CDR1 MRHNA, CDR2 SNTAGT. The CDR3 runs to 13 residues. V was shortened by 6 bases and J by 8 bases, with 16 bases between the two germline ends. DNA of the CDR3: TGTGCCAGCAGCCCCGGGGGGCAGGGGGAAGCTTTCTTT. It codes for CASSPGGQGEAFF.

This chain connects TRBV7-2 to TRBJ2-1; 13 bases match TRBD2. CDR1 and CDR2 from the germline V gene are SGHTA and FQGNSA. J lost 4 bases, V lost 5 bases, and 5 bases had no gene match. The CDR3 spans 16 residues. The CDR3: CASSLTSGRTYNEQFF. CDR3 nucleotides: TGTGCCAGCAGCCTGACTAGCGGGAGGACATACAATGAGCAGTTCTTC. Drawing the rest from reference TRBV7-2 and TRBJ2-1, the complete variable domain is GAGVSQSPSNKVTEKGKDVELRCDPISGHTALYWYRQSLGQGLEFLIYFQGNSAPDKSGLPSDRFSAERTGGSVSTLTIQRTQQEDSAVYLCASSLTSGRTYNEQFFGPGTRLTVL.

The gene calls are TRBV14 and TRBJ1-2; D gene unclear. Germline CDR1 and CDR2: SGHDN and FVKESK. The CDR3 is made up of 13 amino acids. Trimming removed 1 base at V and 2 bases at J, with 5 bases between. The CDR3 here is CASSQVQNYGYTF. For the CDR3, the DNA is TGTGCCAGCAGCCAAGTACAGAACTATGGCTACACCTTC.

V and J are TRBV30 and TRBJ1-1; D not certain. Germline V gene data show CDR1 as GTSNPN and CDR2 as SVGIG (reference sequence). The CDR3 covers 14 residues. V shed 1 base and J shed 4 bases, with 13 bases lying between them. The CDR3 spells CAWSEVMGSTEAFF. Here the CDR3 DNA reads TGTGCCTGGAGTGAAGTTATGGGGTCCACTGAAGCTTTCTTT.

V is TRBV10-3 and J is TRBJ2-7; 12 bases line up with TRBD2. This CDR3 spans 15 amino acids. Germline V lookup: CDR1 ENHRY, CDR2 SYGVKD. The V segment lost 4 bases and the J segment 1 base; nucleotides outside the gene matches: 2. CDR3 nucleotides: TGTGCCATCAGTGGACTAGCGGGAGCATCCTACGAGCAGTACTTC. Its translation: CAISGLAGASYEQYF.

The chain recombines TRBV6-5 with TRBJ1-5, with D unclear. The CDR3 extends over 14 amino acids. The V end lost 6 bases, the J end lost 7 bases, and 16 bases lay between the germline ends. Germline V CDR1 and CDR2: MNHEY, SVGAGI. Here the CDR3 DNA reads TGTGCCAGCAGCCCTCAATACAGAGGGCAGCCCCAGCATTTT. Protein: CASSPQYRGQPQHF.

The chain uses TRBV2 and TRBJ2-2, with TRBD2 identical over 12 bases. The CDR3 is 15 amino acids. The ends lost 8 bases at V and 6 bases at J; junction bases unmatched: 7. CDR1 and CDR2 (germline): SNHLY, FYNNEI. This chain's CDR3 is CASEPTSGSAGELFF. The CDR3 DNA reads TGTGCCAGCGAACCGACTAGCGGGAGTGCCGGGGAGCTGTTTTTT.

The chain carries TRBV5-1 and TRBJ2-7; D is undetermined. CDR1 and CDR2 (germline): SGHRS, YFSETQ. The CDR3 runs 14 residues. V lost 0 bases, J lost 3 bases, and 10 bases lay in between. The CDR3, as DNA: TGCGCCAGCAGCTTGGACGGTAGGTACTACGAGCAGTACTTC. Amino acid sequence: CASSLDGRYYEQYF.

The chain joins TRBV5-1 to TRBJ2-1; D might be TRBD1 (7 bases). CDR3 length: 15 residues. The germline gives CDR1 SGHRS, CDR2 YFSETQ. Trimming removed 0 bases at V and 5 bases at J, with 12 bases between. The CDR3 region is CASSLGQGGHNEQFF. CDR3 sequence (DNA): TGCGCCAGCAGCTTGGGTCAGGGGGGCCACAATGAGCAGTTCTTC.

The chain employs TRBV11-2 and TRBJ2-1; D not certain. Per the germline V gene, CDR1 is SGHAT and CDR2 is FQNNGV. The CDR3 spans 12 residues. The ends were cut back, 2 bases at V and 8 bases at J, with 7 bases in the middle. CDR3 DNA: TGTGCCAGCAGCTTATCAGGTCATGAGCAGTTCTTC. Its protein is CASSLSGHEQFF.

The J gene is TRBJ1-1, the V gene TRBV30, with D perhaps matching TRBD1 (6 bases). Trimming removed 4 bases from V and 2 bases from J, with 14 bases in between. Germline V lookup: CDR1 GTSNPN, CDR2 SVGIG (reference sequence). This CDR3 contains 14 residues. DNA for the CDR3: TGTGCCTGGACCACGGGGGGCACTAACACTGAAGCTTTCTTT. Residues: CAWTTGGTNTEAFF.

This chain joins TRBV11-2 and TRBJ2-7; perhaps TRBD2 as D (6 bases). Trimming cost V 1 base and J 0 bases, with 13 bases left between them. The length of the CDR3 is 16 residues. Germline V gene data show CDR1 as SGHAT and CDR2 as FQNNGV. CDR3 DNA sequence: TGTGCCAGCAGCTTAGCGGGGGTAGGCCTCTCCTACGAGCAGTACTTC. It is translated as CASSLAGVGLSYEQYF.

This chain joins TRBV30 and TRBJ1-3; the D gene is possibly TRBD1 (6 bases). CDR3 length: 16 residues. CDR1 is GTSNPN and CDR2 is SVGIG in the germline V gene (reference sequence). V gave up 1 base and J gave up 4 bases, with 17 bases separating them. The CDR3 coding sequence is TGTGCCTGGAGTGCCCTCTTATGGGGGCCCGGAAACACCATATATTTT. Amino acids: CAWSALLWGPGNTIYF.

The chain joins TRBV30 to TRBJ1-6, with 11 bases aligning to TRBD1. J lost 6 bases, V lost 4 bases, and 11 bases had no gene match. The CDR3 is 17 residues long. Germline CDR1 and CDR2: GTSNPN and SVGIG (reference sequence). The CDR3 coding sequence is TGTGCCTGGACCTTGAACCGGGACAGGGGGTTTAATTCACCCCTCCACTTT. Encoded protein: CAWTLNRDRGFNSPLHF.

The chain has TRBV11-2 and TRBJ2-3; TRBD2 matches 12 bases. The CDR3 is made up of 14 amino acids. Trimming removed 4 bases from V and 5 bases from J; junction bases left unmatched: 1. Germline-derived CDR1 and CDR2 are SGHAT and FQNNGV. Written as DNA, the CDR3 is TGTGCCAGCAGCTGGGGACTAGCGGGAGATACGCAGTATTTT. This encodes CASSWGLAGDTQYF.

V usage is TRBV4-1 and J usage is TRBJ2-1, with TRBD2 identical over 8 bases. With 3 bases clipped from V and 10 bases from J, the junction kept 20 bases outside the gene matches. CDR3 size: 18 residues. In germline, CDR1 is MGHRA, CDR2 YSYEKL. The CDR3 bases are TGCGCCAGCAGCCAGGCTTTAAAGCGGGAGAGAGGGCCCGGCGAGCAGTTCTTC. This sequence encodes CASSQALKRERGPGEQFF.

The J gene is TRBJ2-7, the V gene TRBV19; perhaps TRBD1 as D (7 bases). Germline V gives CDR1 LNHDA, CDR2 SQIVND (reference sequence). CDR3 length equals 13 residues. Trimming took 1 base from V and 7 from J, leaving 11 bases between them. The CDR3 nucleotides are TGTGCCAGTAGTATAGCCTCAGGGGGGGAGCAGTACTTC. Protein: CASSIASGGEQYF.

The CDR3, as DNA: TGTGCCAGTAGTATTATGTGGGTCGGAGATACGCAGTATTTT. Its protein is CASSIMWVGDTQYF. The V call is TRBV19, the J call TRBJ2-3; D is unresolved. With 3 bases removed from V and 5 bases from J, the gap between germline ends came to 12 bases. From germline, CDR1 is LNHDA and CDR2 SQIVND (reference sequence). The CDR3 is 14 amino acids.

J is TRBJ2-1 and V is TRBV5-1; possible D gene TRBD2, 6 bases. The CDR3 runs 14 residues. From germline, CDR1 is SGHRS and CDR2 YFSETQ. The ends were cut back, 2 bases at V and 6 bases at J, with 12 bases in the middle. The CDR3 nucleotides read TGCGCCAGCAGCTTCGGGAGTACCTCCAATGAGCAGTTCTTC. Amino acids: CASSFGSTSNEQFF.

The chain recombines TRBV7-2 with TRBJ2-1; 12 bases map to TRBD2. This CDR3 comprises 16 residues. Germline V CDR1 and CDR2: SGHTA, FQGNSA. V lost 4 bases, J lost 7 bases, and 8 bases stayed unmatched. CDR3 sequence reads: CASSWTSGKAGNEQFF. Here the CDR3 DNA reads TGTGCCAGCAGCTGGACTAGCGGGAAGGCGGGTAATGAGCAGTTCTTC.

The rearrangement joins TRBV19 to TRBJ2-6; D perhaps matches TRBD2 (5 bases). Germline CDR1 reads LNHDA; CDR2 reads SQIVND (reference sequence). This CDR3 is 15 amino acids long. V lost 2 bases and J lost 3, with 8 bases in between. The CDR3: CASSIMDFGANVLTF. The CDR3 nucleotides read TGTGCCAGTAGTATAATGGACTTTGGGGCCAACGTCCTGACTTTC.

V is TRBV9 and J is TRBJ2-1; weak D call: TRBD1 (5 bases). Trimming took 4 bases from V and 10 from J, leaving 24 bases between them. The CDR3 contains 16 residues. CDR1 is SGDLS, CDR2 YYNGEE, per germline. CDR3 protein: CASSQTGDNAVDEQFF. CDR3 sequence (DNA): TGTGCCAGCAGCCAAACAGGAGACAATGCGGTGGACGAGCAGTTCTTC.

In nucleotides, the CDR3 is TGTGCCAGTAGTCCCGGACAGGTCCGGGAGACCCAGTACTTC. Translated: CASSPGQVRETQYF. The rearrangement uses TRBV19 and TRBJ2-5; 7 bases map to TRBD1. This CDR3 has 14 residues. V shed 5 bases, J shed 5 bases, and the junction held 8 bases outside the gene matches. Germline V gene data show CDR1 as LNHDA and CDR2 as SQIVND (reference sequence).

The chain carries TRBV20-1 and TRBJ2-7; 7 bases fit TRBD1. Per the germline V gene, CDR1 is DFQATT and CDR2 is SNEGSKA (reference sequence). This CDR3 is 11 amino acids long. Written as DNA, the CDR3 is TGCAGCCGGGACAGAGGGATCGAGCAGTACTTC. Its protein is CSRDRGIEQYF.

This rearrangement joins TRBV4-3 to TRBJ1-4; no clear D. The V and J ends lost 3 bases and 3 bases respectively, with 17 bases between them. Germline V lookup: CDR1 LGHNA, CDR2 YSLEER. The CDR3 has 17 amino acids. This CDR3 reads CASSQERVGPANEKLFF. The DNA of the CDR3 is TGCGCCAGCAGCCAGGAACGTGTAGGTCCCGCTAATGAAAAACTGTTTTTT.

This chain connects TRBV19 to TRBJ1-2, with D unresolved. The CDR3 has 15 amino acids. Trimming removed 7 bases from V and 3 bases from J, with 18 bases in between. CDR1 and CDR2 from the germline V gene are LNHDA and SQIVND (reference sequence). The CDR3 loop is CASIWPPLGDYGYTF. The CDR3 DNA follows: TGTGCCAGTATCTGGCCGCCTCTGGGAGACTATGGCTACACCTTC. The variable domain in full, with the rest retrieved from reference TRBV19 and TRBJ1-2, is DGGITQSPKYLFRKEGQNVTLSCEQNLNHDAMYWYRQDPGQGLRLIYYSQIVNDFQKGDIAEGYSVSREKKESFPLTVTSAQKNPTAFYLCASIWPPLGDYGYTFGSGTRLTVV.

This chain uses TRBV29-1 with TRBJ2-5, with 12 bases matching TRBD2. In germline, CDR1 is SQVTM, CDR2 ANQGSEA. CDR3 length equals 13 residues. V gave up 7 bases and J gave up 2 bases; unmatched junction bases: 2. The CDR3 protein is CSGGTSGQETQYF. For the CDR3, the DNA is TGCAGCGGGGGGACTAGCGGGCAAGAGACCCAGTACTTC.

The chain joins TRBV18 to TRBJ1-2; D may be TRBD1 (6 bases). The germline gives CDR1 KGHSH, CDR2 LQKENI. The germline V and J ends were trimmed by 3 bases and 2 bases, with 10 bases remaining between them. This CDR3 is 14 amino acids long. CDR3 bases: TGTGCCAGCTCACCGGGGGGGCAGAACTATGGCTACACCTTC. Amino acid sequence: CASSPGGQNYGYTF.

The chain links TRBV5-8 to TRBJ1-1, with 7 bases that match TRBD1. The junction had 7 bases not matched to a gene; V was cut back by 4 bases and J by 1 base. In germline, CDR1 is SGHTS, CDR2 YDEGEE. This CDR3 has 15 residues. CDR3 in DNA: TGTGCCAGCAGCGGCAGGGGGGCCCCGAACACTGAAGCTTTCTTT. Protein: CASSGRGAPNTEAFF.